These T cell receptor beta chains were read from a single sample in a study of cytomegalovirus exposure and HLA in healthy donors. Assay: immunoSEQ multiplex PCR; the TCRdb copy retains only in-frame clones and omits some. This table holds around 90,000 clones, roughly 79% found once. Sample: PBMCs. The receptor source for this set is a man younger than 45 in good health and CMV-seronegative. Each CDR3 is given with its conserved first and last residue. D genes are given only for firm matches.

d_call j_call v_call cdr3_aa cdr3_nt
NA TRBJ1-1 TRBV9 CASSVGRAGGTEAFF TGTGCCAGCAGCGTAGGAAGGGCCGGGGGCACTGAAGCTTTCTTT
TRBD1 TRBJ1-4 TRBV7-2 CASSLGGTGGEKLFF TGTGCCAGCAGCTTAGGGGGGACAGGGGGTGAAAAACTGTTTTTT
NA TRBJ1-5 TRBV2 CASSEIAGENQPQHF TGTGCCAGCAGTGAAATAGCAGGGGAAAATCAGCCCCAGCATTTT
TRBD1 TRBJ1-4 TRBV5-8 CASSLQGAANEKLFF TGTGCCAGCAGCCTACAGGGGGCCGCTAATGAAAAACTGTTTTTT
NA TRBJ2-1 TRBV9 CASSVAEGPSYNEQFF TGTGCCAGCAGCGTAGCGGAGGGTCCTTCCTACAATGAGCAGTTCTTC
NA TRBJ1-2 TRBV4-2 CASSRETFSSPSF TGTGCCAGCAGCCGAGAAACATTTTCCAGTCCTTCCTTC
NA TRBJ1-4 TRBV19 CASRFGEKLSF TGTGCCAGTAGGTTCGGTGAAAAACTGTCTTTT
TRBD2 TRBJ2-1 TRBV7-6 CASSLGGWASGRNEQFF TGTGCCAGCAGCTTAGGAGGTTGGGCTAGCGGGAGGAATGAGCAGTTCTTC
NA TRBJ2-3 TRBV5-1 CASSLGWTGSSTDTQYF TGCGCCAGCAGCTTGGGGTGGACGGGGAGCAGCACAGATACGCAGTATTTT
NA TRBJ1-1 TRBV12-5 CASGLVIETNTEAFF TGTGCTAGTGGTTTGGTAATCGAGACTAACACTGAAGCTTTCTTT